One and the same sample provided the 8 T cell receptor beta chains below, sequenced in a study of blood T cell repertoires in COVID-19. Some clones are missing from TCRdb's copy, which holds only in-frame ones; the method was immunoSEQ multiplex PCR. The sample records roughly 190,000 clones, roughly 82% being singletons. The sample comprised PBMCs or T cells enriched from blood (not recorded which). The receptors come from a woman aged 60-70 years with acute COVID-19.

The V and J genes are TRBV7-9 and TRBJ2-5; 8 bases agree with TRBD1. The J segment lost 1 base and the V segment lost 5 bases, leaving 3 bases of the junction unmatched. The CDR3 covers 14 residues. Germline V gene lookup returns CDR1 SEHNR and CDR2 FQNEAQ (reference sequence). The CDR3 protein is CASSPDRGQETQYF. The CDR3 DNA sequence: TGTGCCAGCAGCCCCGACAGGGGCCAAGAGACCCAGTACTTC.

The chain carries TRBV9 and TRBJ2-3, with 7 nucleotides matching TRBD1. The CDR3 length is 16 residues. V gave up 0 bases and J gave up 4 bases; unmatched junction bases: 8. Looked up from germline, CDR1 is SGDLS and CDR2 is YYNGEE. The CDR3 nucleotides read TGTGCCAGCAGCGTAGCCCGACAGGGTTGGGCAGATACGCAGTATTTT. Amino acids: CASSVARQGWADTQYF.

CDR3 DNA sequence: TGTGCCAGCAGTCCCACCCCCTTAACAACCATAGCCAAAAACATTCAGTACTTC. The encoded protein is CASSPTPLTTIAKNIQYF. This chain joins TRBV28 and TRBJ2-4; no reliable D call. V lost 5 bases, J lost 0 bases, and 20 bases lay in between. This CDR3 spans 18 amino acids. Germline loops: CDR1 MDHEN, CDR2 SYDVKM.

The genes are TRBV3-1 (or the pseudogene TRBV3-2) and TRBJ2-7; D gene uncertain. The CDR3 spans 16 residues. Germline V gene sequence: CDR1 LGHDT, CDR2 YNNKEL (reference sequence). With 0 bases removed from V and 3 bases from J, the gap between germline ends came to 15 bases. The DNA for the CDR3 is TGTGCCAGCAGCCAAGATGTAAATCGAGCGTACTACGAGCAGTACTTC. Translated, it gives CASSQDVNRAYYEQYF.

J is TRBJ2-5 and V is TRBV4-3, with a possible D match to TRBD1 (6 bases). The CDR3 runs to 16 residues. Germline CDR1 LGHNA, CDR2 YSLEER. Trimming left V 4 bases short and J 1 base short, with 16 bases between. In DNA form, the CDR3 reads TGCGCCAGCAGCCTTTTGGACAGTTGGGCCCAAGAGACCCAGTACTTC. Protein product: CASSLLDSWAQETQYF.

The gene calls are TRBV18 and TRBJ2-7, with 9 positions matching TRBD1. CDR1 is KGHSH, CDR2 LQKENI, per germline. Trimming cost V 4 bases and J 6 bases; bases outside gene matches: 7. This CDR3 is built from 14 residues. CDR3 region: CASSQTGGQGEQYV. The CDR3 DNA follows: TGTGCCAGCTCACAAACAGGGGGCCAAGGCGAGCAGTACGTC.

The chain recombines TRBV10-3 with TRBJ2-1; TRBD1 is a possible D gene (5 bases). Germline loops: CDR1 ENHRY, CDR2 SYGVKD. CDR3 length: 14 residues. V gave up 2 bases and J gave up 5 bases, with 10 bases separating them. CDR3 sequence (DNA): TGTGCCATCAGTGAGAGGTGGGGCCACAATGAGCAGTTCTTC. Amino acids: CAISERWGHNEQFF.

The table lists this clone with a count of one. The V call is TRBV7-9, the J call TRBJ2-7; 7 bases line up with TRBD2. V lost 9 bases and J lost 7; bases outside the gene matches: 15. This CDR3 comprises 14 residues. The V gene's germline CDR1 is SEHNR and CDR2 FQNEAQ (reference sequence). The DNA for the CDR3 is TGTGCCAGTAAACCCGGGGGAGGGTCCGGTGAGCAGTACTTC. Translating it yields CASKPGGGSGEQYF.